This passage covers 28 T cell receptor beta chains from one sample sequenced in a study of shared clonotypes between healthy human individuals. Clones were sequenced by immunoSEQ multiplex PCR, and TCRdb holds only the in-frame ones, with some missing. The sample has approximately 1,000,000 clones, 60% to 80% seen once. The sequencing sample was made of memory CD4+ T cells from PBMCs. Subset defined: CD45RA-negative fraction. The receptors come from a man aged 18 to 29 in good health. Some clones in this sample may be carry-over from other donors' samples.

Regarding this clone: Distinct nucleotide sequences in the sample also encode this CDR3. The rearrangement links TRBV5-1 to TRBJ2-1; D perhaps matches TRBD2 (6 bases). Germline CDR1 SGHRS, CDR2 YFSETQ. CDR3 size: 13 residues. V lost 4 bases and J lost 3, with 8 bases in between. In nucleotides, the CDR3 is TGCGCCAGCAGCCTTAGCGGCTACAATGAGCAGTTCTTC. Its translation: CASSLSGYNEQFF. The whole variable domain, filled in from reference TRBV5-1 and TRBJ2-1, reads KAGVTQTPRYLIKTRGQQVTLSCSPISGHRSVSWYQQTPGQGLQFLFEYFSETQRNKGNFPGRFSGRQFSNSRSEMNVSTLELGDSALYLCASSLSGYNEQFFGPGTRLTVL.

The chain links TRBV7-3 to TRBJ1-1; 9 bases fit TRBD1. Germline trimming cut 6 bases from V and 5 bases from J; bases unmatched to any gene: 7. CDR3 length equals 14 residues. CDR1 is SGHTA and CDR2 is FQGTGA in the germline V gene. CDR3 nucleotides: TGTGCCAGCAGTTTACAGGGGGCGCGAACTGAAGCTTTCTTT. Translating it yields CASSLQGARTEAFF.

On this clone: This sample includes further DNA sequences coding for the same CDR3. This sequence joins TRBV18 and TRBJ1-1; D is unresolved. The CDR3 loop spans 13 amino acids. With 3 bases removed from V and 5 bases from J, the gap between germline ends came to 10 bases. Per the germline V gene, CDR1 is KGHSH and CDR2 is LQKENI. CDR3 residues: CASSPSLGTEAFF. CDR3 nucleotide sequence: TGTGCCAGCTCACCCTCTTTGGGGACTGAAGCTTTCTTT.

This clone is a singleton in its sample. This chain's CDR3 is CASSATGSAGKNIQYF. The DNA for the CDR3 is TGTGCCAGCAGCGCGACAGGATCGGCCGGCAAAAACATTCAGTACTTC. The chain employs TRBV7-9 and TRBJ2-4, with a weak D call TRBD1 (6 bases). Germline-derived CDR1 and CDR2 are SEHNR and FQNEAQ (reference sequence). CDR3 length: 16 amino acids. Trimming took off 5 bases at V and 3 bases at J, with 17 bases between the two ends.

For this clone: A much larger clone lies one base from this, so it may be a read error. Written as DNA, the CDR3 is TGTGCCAGCAGCTTGGGACAGCCGAACACTGAAGCTTTCTTT. Translated: CASSLGQPNTEAFF. This chain connects TRBV5-4 to TRBJ1-1, with a possible D match to TRBD1 (5 bases). Germline CDR1 SGHNT, CDR2 YYREEE (reference sequence). The V end was cut by 0 bases, the J end by 1 base, with 7 bases between. The CDR3 totals 14 residues.

V and J are TRBV18 and TRBJ1-1; tentative D call: TRBD1 (5 bases). Trimming left V 2 bases short and J 0 bases short, with 10 bases between. Germline V CDR1 and CDR2: KGHSH, LQKENI. This CDR3 region has 15 residues. This CDR3 reads CASSPDGTMNTEAFF. DNA of the CDR3: TGTGCCAGCTCACCAGATGGGACGATGAACACTGAAGCTTTCTTT.

The chain has TRBV2 and TRBJ1-5, with D uncertain. CDR1 SNHLY and CDR2 FYNNEI come from the germline V gene. The V end lost 0 bases, the J end lost 3 bases, and 6 bases lay between the germline ends. This CDR3 is 14 amino acids long. The CDR3 coding sequence is TGTGCCAGCAGTGAAGCGCGACCCAATCAGCCCCAGCATTTT. Translation: CASSEARPNQPQHF.

The chain carries TRBV10-1 and TRBJ2-2, with a tentative D call TRBD2 (5 bases). CDR3 size: 14 residues. V lost 4 bases and J lost 5, with 11 bases in between. Germline V gene lookup returns CDR1 WNHNN and CDR2 SYGVQD (reference sequence). CDR3 coding DNA: TGCGCCAGCAGTGGGGGTAGCGTAACCGGGGAGCTGTTTTTT. Its protein product is CASSGGSVTGELFF.

This chain links TRBV7-2 with TRBJ2-3; 8 bases are a match to TRBD2. The J segment lost 6 bases and the V segment lost 6 bases, leaving 8 bases of the junction unmatched. The CDR3 extends over 14 amino acids. Germline V CDR1 and CDR2: SGHTA, FQGNSA. The DNA of the CDR3 is TGTGCCAGCAGTTCCGGGGGGGCATCCGATACGCAGTATTTT. Translation gives CASSSGGASDTQYF.

The chain couples TRBV7-2 to TRBJ2-5; 8 nucleotides match TRBD1. The V segment lost 2 bases and the J segment 5 bases; nucleotides outside the gene matches: 4. The CDR3 is 14 amino acids. The V gene's germline CDR1 is SGHTA and CDR2 FQGNSA. CDR3 bases: TGTGCCAGCAGCTTACAGGGGGCGAGTGAGACCCAGTACTTC. This translates into CASSLQGASETQYF.

Worth noting for this clone: The sample has other DNA sequences that encode this CDR3 too. The gene calls are TRBV2 and TRBJ1-5; the match to TRBD1 covers 7 bases. Trimming took 8 bases from V and 4 from J; bases not matched to a gene: 5. Germline-derived CDR1 and CDR2 are SNHLY and FYNNEI. This CDR3 is 13 amino acids long. The CDR3 DNA follows: TGTGCCAGCCAGGGACAGAATAATCAGCCCCAGCATTTT. Translation gives CASQGQNNQPQHF.

This clone has more than one count but fewer than ten. This sequence may be a read error, since a much larger clone differs from it by one base. This chain uses TRBV2 with TRBJ1-5; no clear D. V was cut by 3 bases and J by 0 bases, with 6 bases left in between. The germline V gene has CDR1 SNHLY and CDR2 FYNNEI. The CDR3 totals 14 residues. The CDR3 loop reads CASSDSDSNQPQHF. The CDR3, as DNA: TGTGCCAGCAGTGACAGCGATAGCAATCAGCCCCAGCATTTT. The full variable domain, completed using reference TRBV2 and TRBJ1-5, is EPEVTQTPSHQVTQMGQEVILRCVPISNHLYFYWYRQILGQKVEFLVSFYNNEISEKSEIFDDQFSVERPDGSNFTLKIRSTKLEDSAMYFCASSDSDSNQPQHFGDGTRLSIL.

With respect to this clone: This specimen includes other DNA sequences encoding the same CDR3. The chain links TRBV11-2 to TRBJ2-3, with D possibly TRBD2 on 5 matching bases. Germline CDR1 is SGHAT and CDR2 is FQNNGV. V dropped 0 bases and J dropped 5 bases, with 6 bases sitting between them. The CDR3 runs 13 residues. CDR3 coding DNA: TGTGCCAGCAGCTTAGACCGGGAAGATACGCAGTATTTT. This encodes CASSLDREDTQYF.

V usage is TRBV28 and J usage is TRBJ2-7; 10 bases fit TRBD2. CDR3 length: 15 amino acids. Germline V CDR1 and CDR2: MDHEN, SYDVKM. The V segment lost 3 bases and the J segment 6 bases; nucleotides outside the gene matches: 8. In nucleotides, the CDR3 is TGTGCCAGCAGTTTCCTGGGTAGCGGGAGGTTCGAGCAGTACTTC. Amino acid sequence: CASSFLGSGRFEQYF. Supplemented by reference TRBV28 and TRBJ2-7, the full variable domain reads DVKVTQSSRYLVKRTGEKVFLECVQDMDHENMFWYRQDPGLGLRLIYFSYDVKMKEKGDIPEGYSVSREKKERFSLILESASTNQTSMYLCASSFLGSGRFEQYFGPGTRLTVT.

V usage is TRBV10-3 and J usage is TRBJ1-1; no clear D. Between the trimmed V and J ends, which lost 6 bases and 4 bases, there was a span of 15 bases. This CDR3 has 14 amino acids. The germline V gene encodes CDR1 ENHRY and CDR2 SYGVKD. Written as DNA, the CDR3 is TGTGCCATCAGCAGTTCGACCCCGGGCACTGAAGCTTTCTTT. This translates into CAISSSTPGTEAFF.

The rearrangement joins TRBV6-6 to TRBJ1-4, with D tentatively TRBD1 (5 bases). Germline CDR1 and CDR2: MNHNY and SVGAGI (reference sequence). The CDR3 is made up of 15 amino acids. Trimming left V 0 bases short and J 3 bases short, with 8 bases between. CDR3 protein: CASSYSGASNEKLFF. In nucleotides, the CDR3 is TGTGCCAGCAGTTACTCCGGGGCCTCTAATGAAAAACTGTTTTTT.

This clone was detected a few times. Other DNA sequences in the sample encode the same CDR3. This chain uses TRBV28 with TRBJ2-7, with 10 nucleotides matching TRBD1. Germline V gene sequence: CDR1 MDHEN, CDR2 SYDVKM. This CDR3 is 14 amino acids long. With 4 bases clipped from V and 5 bases from J, the junction kept 5 bases outside the gene matches. Written as DNA, the CDR3 is TGTGCCAGCAGTTCCGGGACAGGGGTCCACGAGCAGTACTTC. Its translation is CASSSGTGVHEQYF.

This chain links TRBV7-3 with TRBJ1-2, with D tentatively TRBD1 (5 bases). The CDR3 sequence is 15 residues long. Germline values: CDR1 SGHTA, CDR2 FQGTGA. Trimming took 5 bases from V and 4 from J, leaving 17 bases between them. The CDR3 loop reads CASSLSGGEGYGYTF. DNA for the CDR3: TGTGCCAGCAGCCTCTCCGGGGGTGAAGGCTATGGCTACACCTTC.

Comment on this clone: This is likely an artifact of a read error, given a far larger clone one base away. J is TRBJ1-1 and V is TRBV6-5; TRBD1 might be the D (5 bases). There are 13 residues in the CDR3. V was pared by 4 bases and J by 1 base, with 7 bases between. Germline V gene lookup returns CDR1 MNHEY and CDR2 SVGAGI. The CDR3 sequence is CASSSQANTEAFF. As DNA, the CDR3 is TGTGCCAGCAGTTCACAGGCGAACACTGAAGCTTTCTTT.

The chain carries TRBV7-6 and TRBJ2-1; 8 bases fit TRBD2. The ends lost 0 bases at V and 9 bases at J; junction bases unmatched: 7. The CDR3 has 15 residues. CDR1 is SGHVS, CDR2 FNYEAQ, per germline. The CDR3 loop reads CASSLAVGRGGEQFF. CDR3 DNA: TGTGCCAGCAGCTTAGCGGTCGGGAGGGGCGGTGAGCAGTTCTTC.

The rearrangement links TRBV18 to TRBJ2-3; D uncertain. V lost 4 bases and J 1 base, leaving 12 bases between the germline ends. CDR3 length: 15 amino acids. Germline V gives CDR1 KGHSH, CDR2 LQKENI. In nucleotides, the CDR3 is TGTGCCAGCTCACTCCTCGGAGCTGGCACAGATACGCAGTATTTT. Protein sequence: CASSLLGAGTDTQYF.

Note on this clone: In the same sample, other DNA sequences code for this CDR3. This chain uses TRBV7-3 with TRBJ2-5, with D uncertain. Trimming stripped 3 bases from V and 4 bases from J, with 9 bases between. Looked up from germline, CDR1 is SGHTA and CDR2 is FQGTGA. The CDR3 has 13 residues. The CDR3 region has the DNA TGTGCCAGCAGCTTCGGAGCGAGAGAGACCCAGTACTTC. Its protein product is CASSFGARETQYF.

The chain uses TRBV19 and TRBJ1-3; D not resolved. The length of the CDR3 is 13 residues. Between the trimmed V and J ends, which lost 10 bases and 0 bases, there was a span of 10 bases. Germline loops: CDR1 LNHDA, CDR2 SQIVND (reference sequence). In nucleotides, the CDR3 is TGTGCCACCTCTTCCTTCTCTGGAAACACCATATATTTT. Translation gives CATSSFSGNTIYF.

The DNA for the CDR3 is TGTGCCAGCAGCTTAGATGTGACTGCTCGACGCCAAGAGACCCAGTACTTC. Protein product: CASSLDVTARRQETQYF. This chain links TRBV7-9 with TRBJ2-5; D is ambiguous. CDR1 is SEHNR, CDR2 FQNEAQ, per germline (reference sequence). Trimming took 1 base from V and 1 from J, leaving 16 bases between them. The CDR3 extends over 17 amino acids.

The rearrangement joins TRBV5-4 to TRBJ2-5; TRBD2 might be the D (6 bases). There are 13 residues in the CDR3. Trimming took 3 bases from V and 5 from J, leaving 11 bases between them. Germline lookup yields CDR1 SGHNT and CDR2 YYREEE (reference sequence). CDR3 residues: CASSSGLRETQYF. The CDR3 DNA follows: TGTGCCAGCAGCTCGGGACTTCGGGAGACCCAGTACTTC. Complete variable domain (other parts from reference TRBV5-4 and TRBJ2-5): ETGVTQSPTHLIKTRGQQVTLRCSSQSGHNTVSWYQQALGQGPQFIFQYYREEENGRGNFPPRFSGLQFPNYSSELNVNALELDDSALYLCASSSGLRETQYFGPGTRLLVL.

V is TRBV6-5 and J is TRBJ1-1; D is undetermined. Between the trimmed V and J ends, which lost 2 bases and 8 bases, there was a span of 12 bases. Germline V gene lookup returns CDR1 MNHEY and CDR2 SVGAGI. The CDR3 runs to 13 residues. The CDR3 spells CASSYGSGHEAFF. The CDR3 DNA follows: TGTGCCAGCAGTTACGGGTCAGGTCACGAAGCTTTCTTT.

The chain joins TRBV27 to TRBJ2-6; D is uncertain. The CDR3 totals 14 residues. Germline V gives CDR1 MNHEY, CDR2 SMNVEV (reference sequence). The germline V and J ends were trimmed by 6 bases and 1 base, with 7 bases remaining between them. The DNA for the CDR3 is TGTGCCAGCAGCCCCCATTCTGGGGCCAACGTCCTGACTTTC. Encoded protein: CASSPHSGANVLTF.

This chain joins TRBV29-1 and TRBJ2-1, with TRBD1 identical over 7 bases. V was pared by 5 bases and J by 9 bases, with 10 bases of the junction left unmatched. Germline lookup yields CDR1 SQVTM and CDR2 ANQGSEA. The CDR3 is 13 residues long. The CDR3 here is CSVRDSLGPEQFF. CDR3 DNA sequence: TGCAGCGTTAGGGACAGCCTCGGGCCTGAGCAGTTCTTC.